These 14 T cell receptor beta chains share one sample of origin, sequenced in a study of blood T cell repertoires in COVID-19. The assay was immunoSEQ multiplex PCR, and TCRdb's table has in-frame clones only and misses some. The sample carries hundreds of thousands of clones, about 87% recorded once. The sample taken for sequencing was PBMCs or T cells enriched from blood (not recorded which). The origin of the receptors is a young woman who had recovered from COVID-19.

The chain recombines TRBV28 with TRBJ1-3, with no clear D. The CDR3 loop spans 15 amino acids. Trimming took off 4 bases at V and 0 bases at J, with 10 bases between the two ends. Looked up from germline, CDR1 is MDHEN and CDR2 is SYDVKM. CDR3 in amino acids: CASSWEITSGNTIYF. The CDR3 nucleotides are TGTGCCAGCAGTTGGGAGATTACCTCTGGAAACACCATATATTTT.

This sequence joins TRBV19 and TRBJ1-5, with TRBD1 matching over 10 bases. This CDR3 region has 14 residues. V lost 5 bases to trimming and J lost 7 bases; unmatched junction nucleotides: 5. Germline loops: CDR1 LNHDA, CDR2 SQIVND (reference sequence). The CDR3 DNA is TGTGCCAGTAGTCCTGGACAGGGGGTGCAGCCCCAGCATTTT. Its translation is CASSPGQGVQPQHF.

The V call is TRBV5-7, the J call TRBJ1-5; D is unclear. TRBV5-7 has ORF status, its function being uncertain. The V gene lost 0 bases and the J gene lost 0 bases, with 13 bases spanning the gap. CDR3 length: 17 residues. The CDR3, as DNA: TGTGCCAGCAGCTTGGCCTGTAGGCGCGGTAGCAATCAGCCCCAGCATTTT. Its protein product is CASSLACRRGSNQPQHF.

The DNA for the CDR3 is TGTGCCATCAGTGAGTCGGCAGGGGGCATCACTGAAGCTTTCTTT. This gives the protein CAISESAGGITEAFF. The chain joins TRBV10-3 to TRBJ1-1; 8 bases fit TRBD1. The CDR3 is made up of 15 amino acids. With V trimmed by 0 bases and J by 4 bases, 4 bases remained unmatched. Germline V gene lookup returns CDR1 ENHRY and CDR2 SYGVKD.

The J gene is TRBJ2-7, the V gene TRBV3-1 (or the pseudogene TRBV3-2), with 9 bases identical to TRBD1. Germline CDR1 reads LGHDT; CDR2 reads YNNKEL (reference sequence). Germline trimming cut 0 bases from V and 0 bases from J; bases unmatched to any gene: 9. The CDR3 contains 18 residues. CDR3 sequence (DNA): TGTGCCAGCAGCCAAGACAAGACAGGGGGAAAGAGCTCCTACGAGCAGTACTTC. It specifies CASSQDKTGGKSSYEQYF.

The chain couples TRBV4-2 to TRBJ1-4; no clear D. V was shortened by 4 bases and J by 4 bases, with 13 bases between the two germline ends. CDR3 length equals 15 residues. The germline CDR1 and CDR2 sequences are LGHNA and YNFKEQ. CDR3 region: CASSPLDGINEKLFF. The DNA of the CDR3 is TGTGCCAGCAGCCCCTTGGACGGGATTAATGAAAAACTGTTTTTT.

The chain couples TRBV28 to TRBJ1-3; TRBD1 is a possible D gene (5 bases). The CDR3 runs to 16 residues. Between the trimmed V and J ends, which lost 4 bases and 0 bases, there was a span of 13 bases. The germline V gene encodes CDR1 MDHEN and CDR2 SYDVKM. Written as DNA, the CDR3 is TGTGCCAGCAGTTCCCAGGCGACAGCCTCTGGAAACACCATATATTTT. The encoded protein is CASSSQATASGNTIYF.

With regard to this clone: This CDR3 is also generated by other DNA sequences in the sample. The chain uses TRBV28 and TRBJ2-7; D not resolved. CDR3 length equals 13 residues. V dropped 6 bases and J dropped 0 bases, with 9 bases sitting between them. Germline-derived CDR1 and CDR2 are MDHEN and SYDVKM. CDR3 sequence: CASSPGSSYEQYF. CDR3 bases: TGTGCCAGCAGCCCAGGTTCCTCCTACGAGCAGTACTTC.

This clone was seen a few times. The chain has TRBV6-6 and TRBJ2-7; D may be TRBD1 (5 bases). V was pared by 2 bases and J by 2 bases, with 10 bases between. The CDR3 spans 14 residues. Germline CDR1 and CDR2: MNHNY and SVGAGI (reference sequence). CDR3 residues: CASSYPGQAYEQYF. CDR3 DNA: TGTGCCAGCAGTTACCCTGGACAAGCCTACGAGCAGTACTTC.

This sequence joins TRBV4-1 and TRBJ1-6, with no clear D. Trimming pared 0 bases from V and 0 bases from J, leaving 18 bases between. CDR1 is MGHRA, CDR2 YSYEKL, per germline. This CDR3 region has 20 residues. Here the CDR3 reads CASSQDAELRVSSYNSPLHF. The CDR3 nucleotides read TGCGCCAGCAGCCAAGATGCGGAGTTGAGGGTGAGCTCCTATAATTCACCCCTCCACTTT.

Turning to this clone: Other DNA sequences in this specimen translate into the identical CDR3. This rearrangement joins TRBV7-2 to TRBJ2-3; D not certain. The V gene's germline CDR1 is SGHTA and CDR2 FQGNSA. Trimming cost V 3 bases and J 2 bases, with 6 bases left between them. This CDR3 has 13 residues. CDR3 protein: CASSFYTTDTQYF. DNA for the CDR3: TGTGCCAGCAGCTTTTACACCACAGATACGCAGTATTTT.

V and J are TRBV7-9 and TRBJ1-3; tentative D call: TRBD1 (6 bases). V was pared by 4 bases and J by 2 bases, with 12 bases between. CDR1 and CDR2 (germline): SEHNR, FQNEAQ (reference sequence). The CDR3 has 15 residues. The CDR3 protein is CASSSNRDTGNTIYF. CDR3 nucleotides: TGTGCCAGCAGCTCTAACCGGGACACTGGAAACACCATATATTTT. The full variable domain, completed using reference TRBV7-9 and TRBJ1-3, is DTGVSQNPRHKITKRGQNVTFRCDPISEHNRLYWYRQTLGQGPEFLTYFQNEAQLEKSRLLSDRFSAERPKGSFSTLEIQRTEQGDSAMYLCASSSNRDTGNTIYFGEGSWLTVV.

This clone was recorded only once. V and J are TRBV19 and TRBJ2-3, with 7 bases matching TRBD1. V lost 5 bases, J lost 0 bases, and 8 bases stayed unmatched. The CDR3 contains 16 residues. Germline assignment: CDR1 LNHDA and CDR2 SQIVND (reference sequence). In DNA, the CDR3 is TGTGCCAGTAGTGCGACAGGGACCAGTAGCACAGATACGCAGTATTTT. Its translation is CASSATGTSSTDTQYF.

This clone was found once. V is TRBV15 and J is TRBJ2-7; possible D gene TRBD2, 7 bases. The V gene's germline CDR1 is LNHNV and CDR2 YYDKDF (reference sequence). Trimming left V 1 base short and J 0 bases short, with 10 bases between. CDR3 size: 15 residues. In DNA form, the CDR3 reads TGTGCCACCAGCAGAGGGGGGGGCGGCTCCTACGAGCAGTACTTC. This encodes CATSRGGGGSYEQYF.